The 15 T cell receptor beta chains presented below share a single source sample, sequenced in a study of T-cell reconstitution after alpha-beta-depleted transplantation in children. For TCRbeta, the library was prepared with unique molecular identifiers. TCRdb re-derived calls from the PCR reads in MiXCR, one entry per CDR3 protein. The table has some 490,000 distinct CDR3 sequences, around 13% seen once. The sequencing here drew on PBMCs from the stem cell graft donor, taken from the stem cell graft. The receptors stem from a human donor who donated a stem cell graft to a child with combined immunodeficiency.

This clonotype was seen more than once but under ten times. The rearrangement uses TRBV14 and TRBJ1-1; D uncertain. The V gene's germline CDR1 is SGHDN and CDR2 FVKESK. The CDR3 has 14 amino acids. Trimming removed 1 base at V and 4 bases at J, with 10 bases between. CDR3 region: CASSQALASTEAFF. CDR3 bases: TGTGCCAGCAGCCAAGCCCTGGCCAGCACTGAAGCTTTCTTT.

Written as DNA, the CDR3 is TGTGCCACCAAAGGAGCTAACCGCAACTCCTACAATGAGCAGTTCTTC. Protein sequence: CATKGANRNSYNEQFF. V and J are TRBV2 and TRBJ2-1; D is unresolved. Germline V gene sequence: CDR1 SNHLY, CDR2 FYNNEI. The CDR3 has 16 residues. V gave up 10 bases and J gave up 0 bases, with 19 bases separating them.

This clonotype was seen ten or more times. The chain couples TRBV7-9 to TRBJ2-3, with D unclear. The V gene lost 4 bases and the J gene lost 8 bases, with 10 bases spanning the gap. CDR1 is SEHNR and CDR2 is FQNEAQ in the germline V gene (reference sequence). The CDR3 length is 12 residues. This chain's CDR3 is CASSSVMGTQYF. The CDR3, as DNA: TGTGCCAGCAGCTCTGTAATGGGTACGCAGTATTTT.

The sample holds a few counts of this clonotype. The gene calls are TRBV5-5 and TRBJ1-2; no firm D call. Between the trimmed V and J ends, which lost 0 bases and 5 bases, there was a span of 8 bases. The CDR3 is made up of 13 amino acids. Germline CDR1 and CDR2: SGHKS and YYEKEE (reference sequence). CDR3 DNA: TGTGCCAGCAGCTTGGACCCGGCATATGGCTACACCTTC. It yields the protein CASSLDPAYGYTF.

This clonotype was detected a few times. The CDR3 region has the DNA TGTGCCACCAGCGCGCTTTCGACTAGCGAGAATGAGCAGTTCTTC. This sequence encodes CATSALSTSENEQFF. The V gene is TRBV15, the J gene TRBJ2-1, with 8 bases fitting TRBD2. Per germline, CDR1 LNHNV and CDR2 YYDKDF (reference sequence). CDR3 length equals 15 residues. V shed 5 bases and J 7 bases; nucleotides not matched to a gene: 10.

This clonotype was recorded many times. The V call is TRBV10-3, the J call TRBJ2-1; possibly TRBD1 for D (6 bases). Germline assignment: CDR1 ENHRY and CDR2 SYGVKD. With 11 bases removed from V and 0 bases from J, the gap between germline ends came to 17 bases. This CDR3 comprises 15 residues. The CDR3, as DNA: TGTGCCGTCTCAAAGACAGGCGACTCCTACAATGAGCAGTTCTTC. Amino acids: CAVSKTGDSYNEQFF.

This clonotype has a handful of counts. The chain couples TRBV12-3 or TRBV12-4 to TRBJ1-4, with D possibly matching TRBD1 (5 bases). The CDR3 runs 15 residues. The ends were cut back, 3 bases at V and 7 bases at J, with 15 bases in the middle. CDR3 sequence (DNA): TGTGCCAGCAGTTTCAATACGGGGGGTGGTGAAAAACTGTTTTTT. Encoded protein: CASSFNTGGGEKLFF.

This clonotype was seen more than once but under ten times. The chain links TRBV4-3 to TRBJ2-7; 7 nucleotides agree with TRBD2. V was clipped by 4 bases and J by 6 bases; unmatched bases: 9. The germline V gene encodes CDR1 LGHNA and CDR2 YSLEER. The CDR3 is 14 amino acids. CDR3 bases: TGCGCCAGCAGCCGACTAGCTGTTGGGTTCGAGCAGTACTTC. It is translated as CASSRLAVGFEQYF.

This clonotype has a handful of counts. The V gene is TRBV6-5, the J gene TRBJ1-4; 9 positions agree with TRBD1. The germline gives CDR1 MNHEY, CDR2 SVGAGI. This CDR3 has 14 amino acids. Losses at the gene ends were 7 bases for V and 10 bases for J; bases not matched to a gene: 10. CDR3 amino acids: CASNNAGQGAKLFF. CDR3 DNA sequence: TGTGCCAGCAACAATGCGGGACAGGGTGCAAAACTGTTTTTT.

This clonotype occurred a few times. The chain employs TRBV25-1 and TRBJ2-5, with D possibly TRBD2 on 5 matching bases. The V and J ends lost 2 bases and 4 bases respectively, with 8 bases between them. The CDR3 loop spans 13 amino acids. In germline, CDR1 is MGHDK, CDR2 SYGVNS. In DNA, the CDR3 is TGTGCCAGCAGTGAAAGAGGAGGAGAGACCCAGTACTTC. Encoded protein: CASSERGGETQYF.

This chain connects TRBV24-1 to TRBJ2-7; weak D call: TRBD1 (7 bases). Trimming removed 3 bases from V and 1 base from J, with 15 bases in between. Germline CDR1 KGHDR, CDR2 SFDVKD. The CDR3 contains 16 residues. CDR3: CATSDHRGAGSYEQYF. The CDR3 nucleotides are TGTGCCACCAGTGATCACAGGGGTGCGGGATCCTACGAGCAGTACTTC.

This clonotype was counted many times. The chain links TRBV5-1 to TRBJ2-1; 13 bases align to TRBD2. The germline V gene has CDR1 SGHRS and CDR2 YFSETQ. J lost 8 bases, V lost 0 bases, and 5 bases had no gene match. The CDR3 runs to 16 residues. CDR3 amino acids: CASSLELAGGLDEQFF. CDR3 sequence (DNA): TGCGCCAGCAGCTTGGAACTAGCGGGGGGGCTTGATGAGCAGTTCTTC. Complete variable domain (other parts from reference TRBV5-1 and TRBJ2-1): KAGVTQTPRYLIKTRGQQVTLSCSPISGHRSVSWYQQTPGQGLQFLFEYFSETQRNKGNFPGRFSGRQFSNSRSEMNVSTLELGDSALYLCASSLELAGGLDEQFFGPGTRLTVL.

The V gene is TRBV12-3 or TRBV12-4, the J gene TRBJ2-1; the match to TRBD2 covers 7 bases. V trimming: 3 bases; J trimming: 9 bases; junction bases outside the gene matches: 2. There are 12 residues in the CDR3. The DNA for the CDR3 is TGTGCCAGCAGTTTCGGGGGGAGTGAGCAGTTCTTC. Protein product: CASSFGGSEQFF.

The chain uses TRBV7-9 and TRBJ2-7, with D tentatively TRBD2 (5 bases). Trimming shortened V by 4 bases and J by 0 bases, and 13 bases separated the two germline ends. The CDR3 sequence is 15 residues long. Germline values: CDR1 SEHNR, CDR2 FQNEAQ (reference sequence). CDR3 protein: CASSSTNRSSYEQYF. CDR3 DNA sequence: TGTGCCAGCAGCTCGACTAACCGTAGCTCCTACGAGCAGTACTTC.

This clonotype was counted a few times. The chain carries TRBV7-9 and TRBJ1-1, with 7 bases fitting TRBD1. Germline CDR1 SEHNR, CDR2 FQNEAQ (reference sequence). The CDR3 runs 14 residues. V lost 7 bases to trimming and J lost 8 bases; unmatched junction nucleotides: 13. The CDR3 nucleotides read TGTGCCAGCAACCCTGGGACAGATACTCTGGAAGCTTTCTTT. It specifies CASNPGTDTLEAFF. Supplemented by reference TRBV7-9 and TRBJ1-1, the full variable domain reads DTGVSQNPRHKITKRGQNVTFRCDPISEHNRLYWYRQTLGQGPEFLTYFQNEAQLEKSRLLSDRFSAERPKGSFSTLEIQRTEQGDSAMYLCASNPGTDTLEAFFGQGTRLTVV.